This TCR beta chain was documented in a study of identical twins. Study-wide results and limits: Shared out-of-frame alpha sequences (those common to twins) showed excess low generation probability. In drawing conclusions, the study used cross-sectional statistical analysis and did not follow the same donors. Whereas memory repertoires showed no such difference, abundant cord blood beta clonotypes carried fewer insertions. The degree of excess twin sharing was weaker in beta out-of-frame sequences.

On this clonotype itself: Its antigen is not known.

Germline V gives CDR1 MDHEN, CDR2 SYDVKM. The CDR3 length is 14 residues. V lost 4 bases, J lost 4 bases, and 13 bases lay in between. TCRdb used MiXCR to reprocess the 5' RACE reads, holding one entry per CDR3 protein. The table has about 890,000 distinct CDR3 sequences, about 12% seen once. These sequences were also reported in another study, on yellow fever vaccine responses in identical twins.

The sequence was collected from a woman aged 18-29 years in good health. The sample comprised PBMCs. The genes are TRBV28 and TRBJ2-5; no reliable D call. CDR3 nucleotide sequence: TGTGCCAGCAGTTCATCTCGGGCAGCAGAGACCCAGTACTTC. This codes for CASSSSRAAETQYF. Using reference TRBV28 and TRBJ2-5 for the parts outside the CDR3, the full variable domain is DVKVTQSSRYLVKRTGEKVFLECVQDMDHENMFWYRQDPGLGLRLIYFSYDVKMKEKGDIPEGYSVSREKKERFSLILESASTNQTSMYLCASSSSRAAETQYFGPGTRLLVL.